This TCR beta chain comes out of a study of blood T cell repertoires in COVID-19. Turning to the study itself: PBMCs, B-cell-depleted T cells, or T cells provided the cDNA or gDNA that made up the material.

Sequencing was performed with immunoSEQ multiplex PCR; in TCRdb, only in-frame clones are kept and a portion is missing. This table has fewer than 250,000 clones, 83% appearing once. Those who participated ranged in age from roughly 18 to 100 years and resided in roughly 26 US areas. V dropped 4 bases and J dropped 6 bases, with 11 bases sitting between them. This CDR3 spans 13 amino acids. Germline loops: CDR1 SGHTA, CDR2 FQGNSA. The TCR was taken from a woman aged 45-60 years who had been exposed to COVID-19. The V call is TRBV7-2, the J call TRBJ2-3; D gene uncertain. Sequencing was carried out using PBMCs or T cells enriched from blood (not recorded which). Here the CDR3 reads CASSSIREDTQYF. CDR3 DNA sequence: TGTGCCAGCAGCTCGATCCGTGAGGATACGCAGTATTTT. Full variable domain (remainder filled in from reference TRBV7-2 and TRBJ2-3): GAGVSQSPSNKVTEKGKDVELRCDPISGHTALYWYRQSLGQGLEFLIYFQGNSAPDKSGLPSDRFSAERTGGSVSTLTIQRTQQEDSAVYLCASSSIREDTQYFGPGTRLTVL.